This T cell receptor beta chain comes out of a study of T-cell memory formation after mild COVID-19. At the level of the study: Clusters were largely donor specific.

The study's findings and limits: The study detected some responding clones in pre-infection memory, suggesting cross-reactive memory joined.

MiXCR, applied by TCRdb to the 5' RACE reads, yields one record per CDR3 protein. The sample shows a few hundred thousand distinct CDR3 sequences, about 27% of them seen only once. This clonotype turned up a few times. Antigen specificity is unknown. The sample taken for sequencing was PBMCs or a T cell subset sorted from them (not recorded which). The clonotype comes from an adult woman who had mild COVID-19 (a few samples of this study predate the infection). Cell type and time point are not known.

DNA of the CDR3: TGTGCCAGCAGTTTATTCGGGGGGGATCAGCCCCAGCATTTT. Encoded protein: CASSLFGGDQPQHF. V gene TRBV27 combines with J gene TRBJ1-5; D is perhaps TRBD1 (5 bases). Germline loops: CDR1 MNHEY, CDR2 SMNVEV (reference sequence). The CDR3 has 14 amino acids. V was shortened by 1 base and J by 5 bases, with 9 bases between the two germline ends.